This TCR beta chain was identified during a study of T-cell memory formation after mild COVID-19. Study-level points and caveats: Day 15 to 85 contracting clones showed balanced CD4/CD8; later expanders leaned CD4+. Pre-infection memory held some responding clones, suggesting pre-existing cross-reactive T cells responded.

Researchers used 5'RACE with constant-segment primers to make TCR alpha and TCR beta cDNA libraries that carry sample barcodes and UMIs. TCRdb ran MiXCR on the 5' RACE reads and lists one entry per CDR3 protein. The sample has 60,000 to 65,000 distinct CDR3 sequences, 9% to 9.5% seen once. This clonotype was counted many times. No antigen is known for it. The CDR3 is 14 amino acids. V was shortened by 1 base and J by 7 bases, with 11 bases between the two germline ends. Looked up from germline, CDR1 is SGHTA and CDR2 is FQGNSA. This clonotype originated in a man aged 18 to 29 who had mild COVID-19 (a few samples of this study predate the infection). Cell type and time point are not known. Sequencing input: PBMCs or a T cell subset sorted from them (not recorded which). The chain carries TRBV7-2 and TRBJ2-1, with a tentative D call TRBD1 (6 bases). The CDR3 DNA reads TGTGCCAGCAGCTTAGACAGGGCTTCGAATGAGCAGTTCTTC. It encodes CASSLDRASNEQFF.